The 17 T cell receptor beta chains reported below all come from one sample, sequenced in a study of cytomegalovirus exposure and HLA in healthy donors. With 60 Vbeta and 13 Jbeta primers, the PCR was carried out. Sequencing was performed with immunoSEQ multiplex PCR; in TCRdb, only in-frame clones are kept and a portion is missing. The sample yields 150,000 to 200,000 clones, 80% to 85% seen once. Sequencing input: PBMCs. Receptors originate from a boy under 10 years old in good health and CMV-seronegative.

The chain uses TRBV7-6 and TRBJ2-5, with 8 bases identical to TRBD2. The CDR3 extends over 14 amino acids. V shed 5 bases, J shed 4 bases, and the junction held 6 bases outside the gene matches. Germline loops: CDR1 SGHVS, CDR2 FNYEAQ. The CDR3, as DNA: TGTGCCAGCAGCGCGAACCGGGGGGGAGAGACCCAGTACTTC. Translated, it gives CASSANRGGETQYF.

The CDR3 protein is CASSLALAGGPTLGTDTQYF. As DNA, the CDR3 is TGTGCCAGCAGCTTAGCACTAGCGGGAGGACCAACCCTTGGGACAGATACGCAGTATTTT. The rearrangement links TRBV7-8 to TRBJ2-3; 12 nucleotides align to TRBD2. Per germline, CDR1 SGHVS and CDR2 FQNEAQ. The CDR3 sequence is 20 residues long. V lost 0 bases and J lost 3; bases outside the gene matches: 13.

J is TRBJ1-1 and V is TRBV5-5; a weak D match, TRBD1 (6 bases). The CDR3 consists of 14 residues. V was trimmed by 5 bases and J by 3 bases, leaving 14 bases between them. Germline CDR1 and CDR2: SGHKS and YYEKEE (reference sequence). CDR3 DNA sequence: TGTGCCAGCAGACCTCCGGGGGGCCACACTGAAGCTTTCTTT. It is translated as CASRPPGGHTEAFF.

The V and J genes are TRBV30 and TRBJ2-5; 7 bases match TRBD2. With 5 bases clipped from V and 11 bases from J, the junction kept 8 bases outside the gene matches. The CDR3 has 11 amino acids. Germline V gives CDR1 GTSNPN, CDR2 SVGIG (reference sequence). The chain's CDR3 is CAWDIAGEQYF. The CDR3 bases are TGTGCCTGGGACATCGCGGGGGAGCAGTACTTC.

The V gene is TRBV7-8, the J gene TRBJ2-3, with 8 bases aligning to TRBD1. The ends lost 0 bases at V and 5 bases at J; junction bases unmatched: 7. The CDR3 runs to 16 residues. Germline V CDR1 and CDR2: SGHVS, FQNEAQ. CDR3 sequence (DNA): TGTGCCAGCAGCTTAGCAGTGACAGGGGCGGTAGATACGCAGTATTTT. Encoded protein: CASSLAVTGAVDTQYF.

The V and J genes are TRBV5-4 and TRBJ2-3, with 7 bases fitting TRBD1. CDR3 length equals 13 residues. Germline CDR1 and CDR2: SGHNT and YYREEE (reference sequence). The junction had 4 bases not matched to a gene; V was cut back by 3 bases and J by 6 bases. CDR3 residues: CASSWDSLDTQYF. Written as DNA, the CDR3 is TGTGCCAGCAGCTGGGACAGCCTCGATACGCAGTATTTT.

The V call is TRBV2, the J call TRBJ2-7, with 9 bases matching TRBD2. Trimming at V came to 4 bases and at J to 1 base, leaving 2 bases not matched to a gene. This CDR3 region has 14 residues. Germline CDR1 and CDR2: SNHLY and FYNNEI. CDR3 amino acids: CASSVSGRSYEQYF. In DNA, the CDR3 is TGTGCCAGCAGTGTAAGCGGGAGGTCCTACGAGCAGTACTTC.

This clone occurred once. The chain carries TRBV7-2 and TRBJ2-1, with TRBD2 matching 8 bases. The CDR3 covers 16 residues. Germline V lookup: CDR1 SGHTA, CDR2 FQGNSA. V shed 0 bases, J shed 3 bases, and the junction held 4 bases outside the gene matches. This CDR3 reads CASSLASGRVYNEQFF. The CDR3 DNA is TGTGCCAGCAGCTTAGCGAGCGGGAGAGTCTACAATGAGCAGTTCTTC.

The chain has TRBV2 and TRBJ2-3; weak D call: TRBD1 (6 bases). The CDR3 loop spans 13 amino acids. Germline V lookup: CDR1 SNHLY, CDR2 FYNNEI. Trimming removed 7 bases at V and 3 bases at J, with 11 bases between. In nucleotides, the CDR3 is TGTGCCAGCACCGAGGACAGAACAGATACGCAGTATTTT. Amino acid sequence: CASTEDRTDTQYF.

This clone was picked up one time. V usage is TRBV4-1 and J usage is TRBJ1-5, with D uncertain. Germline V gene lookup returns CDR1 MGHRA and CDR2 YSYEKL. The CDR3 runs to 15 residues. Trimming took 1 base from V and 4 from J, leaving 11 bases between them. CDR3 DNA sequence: TGCGCCAGCAGCCAAGCCTCGGGGTTGAATCAGCCCCAGCATTTT. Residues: CASSQASGLNQPQHF.

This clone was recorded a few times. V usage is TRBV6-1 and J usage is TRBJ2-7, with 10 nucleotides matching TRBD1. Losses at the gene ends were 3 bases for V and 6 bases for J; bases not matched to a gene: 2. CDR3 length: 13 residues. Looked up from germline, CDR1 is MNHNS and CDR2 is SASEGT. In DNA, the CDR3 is TGTGCCAGCAGTGACTGGACAGGGGGCGAGCAGTACTTC. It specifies CASSDWTGGEQYF.

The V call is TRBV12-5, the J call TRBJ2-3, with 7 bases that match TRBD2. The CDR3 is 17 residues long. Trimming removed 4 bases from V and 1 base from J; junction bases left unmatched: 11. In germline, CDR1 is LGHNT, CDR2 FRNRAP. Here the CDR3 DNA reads TGTGCTAGTGGTTGGTACGGCGGGGGTAGTGGCACAGATACGCAGTATTTT. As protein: CASGWYGGGSGTDTQYF.

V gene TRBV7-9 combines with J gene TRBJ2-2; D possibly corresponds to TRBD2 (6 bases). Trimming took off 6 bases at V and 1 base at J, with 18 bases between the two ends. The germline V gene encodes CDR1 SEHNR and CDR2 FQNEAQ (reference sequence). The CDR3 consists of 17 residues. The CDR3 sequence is CASSLGRFAENTGELFF. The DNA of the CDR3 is TGTGCCAGCAGTCTAGGGAGGTTCGCGGAGAACACCGGGGAGCTGTTTTTT.

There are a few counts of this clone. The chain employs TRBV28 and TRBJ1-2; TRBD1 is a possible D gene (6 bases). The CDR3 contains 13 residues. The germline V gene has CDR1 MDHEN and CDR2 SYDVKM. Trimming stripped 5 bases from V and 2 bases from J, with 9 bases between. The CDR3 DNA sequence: TGTGCCAGCAGTCCCGGACAGAACTATGGCTACACCTTC. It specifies CASSPGQNYGYTF.

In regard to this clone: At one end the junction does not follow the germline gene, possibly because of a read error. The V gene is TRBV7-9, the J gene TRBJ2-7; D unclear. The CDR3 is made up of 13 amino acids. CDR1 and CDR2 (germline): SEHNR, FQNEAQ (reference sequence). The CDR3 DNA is TGTGCCAGCAGCTTAGCGCCCGAAACGAGGCCCCTTTTC. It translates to CASSLAPETRPLF.

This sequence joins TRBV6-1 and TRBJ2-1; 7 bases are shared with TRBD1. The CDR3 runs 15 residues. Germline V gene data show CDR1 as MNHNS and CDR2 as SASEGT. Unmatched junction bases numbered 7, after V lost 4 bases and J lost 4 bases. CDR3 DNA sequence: TGTGCCAGCAGTGTTGGGACAGCGGATTACAATGAGCAGTTCTTC. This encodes CASSVGTADYNEQFF.

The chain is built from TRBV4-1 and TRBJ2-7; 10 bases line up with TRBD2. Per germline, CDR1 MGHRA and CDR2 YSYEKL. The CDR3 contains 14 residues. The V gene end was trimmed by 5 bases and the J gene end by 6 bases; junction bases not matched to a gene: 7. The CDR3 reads CASSVGQREGEQYF. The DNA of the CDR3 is TGCGCCAGCAGCGTCGGACAGCGGGAGGGCGAGCAGTACTTC.